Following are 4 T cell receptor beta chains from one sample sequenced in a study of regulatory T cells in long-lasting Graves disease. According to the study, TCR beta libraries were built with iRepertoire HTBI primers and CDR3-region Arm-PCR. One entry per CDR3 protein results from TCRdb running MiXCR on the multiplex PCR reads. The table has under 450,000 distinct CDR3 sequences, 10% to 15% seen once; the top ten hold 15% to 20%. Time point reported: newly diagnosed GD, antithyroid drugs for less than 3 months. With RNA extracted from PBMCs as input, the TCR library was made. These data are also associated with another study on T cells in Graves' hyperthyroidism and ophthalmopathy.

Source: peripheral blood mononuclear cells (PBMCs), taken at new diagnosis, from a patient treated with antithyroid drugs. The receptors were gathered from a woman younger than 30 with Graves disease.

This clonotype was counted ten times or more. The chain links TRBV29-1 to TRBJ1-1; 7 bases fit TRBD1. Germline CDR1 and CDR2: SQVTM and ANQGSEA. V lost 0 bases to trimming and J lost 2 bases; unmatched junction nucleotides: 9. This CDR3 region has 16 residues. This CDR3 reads CSVEDPWDSKNTEAFF. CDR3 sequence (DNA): TGCAGCGTTGAAGATCCTTGGGACAGTAAAAACACTGAAGCTTTCTTT.

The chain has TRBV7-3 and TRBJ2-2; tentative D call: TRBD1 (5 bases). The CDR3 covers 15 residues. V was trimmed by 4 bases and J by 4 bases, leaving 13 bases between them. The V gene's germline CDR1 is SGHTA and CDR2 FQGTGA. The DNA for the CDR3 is TGTGCCAGCAGCTACCGAAGACAGTCCACCGGGGAGCTGTTTTTT. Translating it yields CASSYRRQSTGELFF.

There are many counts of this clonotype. The DNA of the CDR3 is TGTGCCAGCATGGTACTAGCGGGCAATGAGCAGTTCTTC. This codes for CASMVLAGNEQFF. The chain carries TRBV2 and TRBJ2-1; 9 bases line up with TRBD2. V lost 7 bases to trimming and J lost 6 bases; unmatched junction nucleotides: 4. Germline V gives CDR1 SNHLY, CDR2 FYNNEI. The CDR3 covers 13 residues.

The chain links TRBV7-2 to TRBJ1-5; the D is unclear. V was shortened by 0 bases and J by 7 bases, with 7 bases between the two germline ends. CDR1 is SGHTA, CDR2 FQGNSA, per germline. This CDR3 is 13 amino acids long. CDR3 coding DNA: TGTGCCAGCAGCTTAGCGCCGGGGCAGCCCCAGCATTTT. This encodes CASSLAPGQPQHF.